This entry lists 28 T cell receptor beta chains sequenced from one sample in a study of PD-1 blockade in classical Hodgkin lymphoma. This table comes from immunoSEQ multiplex PCR, and its TCRdb copy is limited to in-frame clones, with some not included. The table has more than 10,000 clones, 76% seen once. Exposure to brentuximab vedotin varied, and each patient had relapsed following autologous stem cell transplantation. Sequences were derived from peripheral blood mononuclear cells (PBMCs), sampled at baseline. These receptors were collected from a human donor with classical Hodgkin lymphoma.

The rearrangement uses TRBV7-6 and TRBJ2-7; D remains ambiguous. The CDR3 has 15 residues. The V and J ends lost 3 bases and 2 bases respectively, with 14 bases between them. CDR1 SGHVS and CDR2 FNYEAQ come from the germline V gene. CDR3 DNA sequence: TGTGCCAGCAGCTTCAACACCGGGCCCACCTACGAGCAGTACTTC. Amino acid sequence: CASSFNTGPTYEQYF.

This chain links TRBV7-4 with TRBJ2-3, with D hard to call. The CDR3 has 14 amino acids. The V end lost 5 bases, the J end lost 2 bases, and 11 bases lay between the germline ends. The germline V gene encodes CDR1 SGHVT and CDR2 SQSDAQ. This CDR3 is CASSPWSYTDTQYF. CDR3 in DNA: TGTGCCAGCAGCCCATGGTCCTACACAGATACGCAGTATTTT.

As to this clone: A read error may explain this, as a much larger clone is one base away. The same CDR3 also results from other DNA sequences found in this sample. The chain couples TRBV27 to TRBJ1-5; possible D gene TRBD1, 5 bases. Germline-derived CDR1 and CDR2 are MNHEY and SMNVEV (reference sequence). The CDR3 runs 13 residues. The CDR3 nucleotides read TGCGCCAGCAGTCGACAGTCCAATCAGCCCCAGCATTTT. Translating it yields CASSRQSNQPQHF.

This chain joins TRBV6-1 and TRBJ1-2; weak D call: TRBD1 (6 bases). The CDR3 loop spans 13 amino acids. CDR1 MNHNS and CDR2 SASEGT come from the germline V gene. The V end lost 6 bases, the J end lost 8 bases, and 16 bases lay between the germline ends. CDR3 DNA sequence: TGTGCCAGCAGCCGGGGGGCCCCCGGGGGCTACACCTTC. Protein sequence: CASSRGAPGGYTF.

The chain has TRBV6-1 and TRBJ1-5; 8 nucleotides align to TRBD1. The CDR3 contains 15 residues. The trim removed 1 base at V and 6 bases at J, leaving 5 bases unmatched. Per the germline V gene, CDR1 is MNHNS and CDR2 is SASEGT. CDR3 in amino acids: CASSEGTGFIQPQHF. The CDR3 DNA is TGTGCCAGCAGTGAAGGGACAGGGTTCATTCAGCCCCAGCATTTT.

This clone was recorded a few times. In DNA form, the CDR3 reads TGCGCCAGCAGCCGAGCGGGGAGCTCCTACGAGCAGTACTTC. This encodes CASSRAGSSYEQYF. The V call is TRBV10-1, the J call TRBJ2-7, with 7 bases aligning to TRBD2. With V trimmed by 6 bases and J by 0 bases, 5 bases remained unmatched. The V gene's germline CDR1 is WNHNN and CDR2 SYGVQD (reference sequence). This CDR3 contains 14 residues.

CDR3 sequence: CATSRERSGTGGETQYF. Written as DNA, the CDR3 is TGTGCCACCAGCAGAGAGAGGAGTGGGACAGGGGGGGAGACCCAGTACTTC. This chain connects TRBV15 to TRBJ2-5; 11 bases fit TRBD1. Germline V gene data show CDR1 as LNHNV and CDR2 as YYDKDF (reference sequence). The J segment lost 5 bases and the V segment lost 0 bases, leaving 8 bases of the junction unmatched. CDR3 length: 17 amino acids. Full variable domain (remainder filled in from reference TRBV15 and TRBJ2-5): DAMVIQNPRYQVTQFGKPVTLSCSQTLNHNVMYWYQQKSSQAPKLLFHYYDKDFNNEADTPDNFQSRRPNTSFCFLDIRSPGLGDTAMYLCATSRERSGTGGETQYFGPGTRLLVL.

The V and J genes are TRBV11-2 and TRBJ1-1; possibly TRBD1 for D (6 bases). Trimming took 1 base from V and 0 from J, leaving 15 bases between them. This CDR3 region has 17 residues. The germline V gene has CDR1 SGHAT and CDR2 FQNNGV. CDR3 sequence reads: CASSLGRDTSMNTEAFF. In DNA form, the CDR3 reads TGTGCCAGCAGCTTAGGCCGGGACACGTCCATGAACACTGAAGCTTTCTTT.

This sequence joins TRBV6-5 and TRBJ2-7; 8 bases are a match to TRBD1. In germline, CDR1 is MNHEY, CDR2 SVGAGI. The CDR3 runs to 12 residues. V lost 5 bases, J lost 4 bases, and 1 base stayed unmatched. CDR3 sequence reads: CASSRQGYEQYF. The CDR3, as DNA: TGTGCCAGCAGTAGACAGGGGTACGAGCAGTACTTC.

J is TRBJ1-2 and V is TRBV6-1; D ambiguous. Germline CDR1 and CDR2: MNHNS and SASEGT. This CDR3 spans 12 amino acids. V lost 2 bases and J 6 bases, leaving 7 bases between the germline ends. The chain's CDR3 is CASSENQNGYTF. The CDR3 DNA sequence: TGTGCCAGCAGTGAAAATCAGAATGGCTACACCTTC.

This rearrangement joins TRBV5-4 to TRBJ2-7, with D possibly called TRBD1 or TRBD2 (6 bases each). CDR3 length: 13 residues. The germline V gene encodes CDR1 SGHNT and CDR2 YYREEE (reference sequence). V lost 5 bases, J lost 3 bases, and 12 bases lay in between. The CDR3 is CASSRGAGYEQYF. DNA of the CDR3: TGTGCCAGCAGTAGGGGGGCGGGCTACGAGCAGTACTTC.

The rearrangement joins TRBV5-1 to TRBJ1-2, with TRBD1 matching over 10 bases. Per the germline V gene, CDR1 is SGHRS and CDR2 is YFSETQ. The CDR3 is 15 residues long. The J segment lost 8 bases and the V segment lost 0 bases, leaving 7 bases of the junction unmatched. The CDR3 coding sequence is TGCGCCAGCAGCTTGGGCGGGACAGGGGATAGCGGCTACACCTTC. Translating gives CASSLGGTGDSGYTF.

The genes are TRBV28 and TRBJ2-2, with TRBD2 identical over 10 bases. Germline lookup yields CDR1 MDHEN and CDR2 SYDVKM. Unmatched junction bases numbered 7, after V lost 3 bases and J lost 6 bases. This CDR3 is 16 amino acids long. The chain's CDR3 is CASSFGLAGESGELFF. The DNA of the CDR3 is TGTGCCAGCAGTTTCGGGCTAGCGGGAGAATCCGGGGAGCTGTTTTTT.

The table lists this clone with a count of one. This rearrangement joins TRBV30 to TRBJ1-1; D is uncertain. Trimming pared 0 bases from V and 2 bases from J, leaving 13 bases between. This CDR3 has 15 amino acids. CDR1 GTSNPN and CDR2 SVGIG come from the germline V gene (reference sequence). The chain's CDR3 is CAWSVQIGINTEAFF. The CDR3, as DNA: TGTGCCTGGAGTGTACAAATAGGGATCAACACTGAAGCTTTCTTT.

V and J are TRBV7-9 and TRBJ2-2; TRBD1 might be the D (6 bases). Per the germline V gene, CDR1 is SEHNR and CDR2 is FQNEAQ (reference sequence). Trimming took 5 bases from V and 3 from J, leaving 10 bases between them. The CDR3 has 14 amino acids. This CDR3 is CASSRDTYTGELFF. The DNA of the CDR3 is TGTGCCAGCAGCAGGGACACCTACACCGGGGAGCTGTTTTTT.

The gene calls are TRBV5-1 and TRBJ2-1, with 10 bases fitting TRBD1. With V trimmed by 6 bases and J by 6 bases, 6 bases remained unmatched. Germline loops: CDR1 SGHRS, CDR2 YFSETQ. The CDR3 has 14 amino acids. The CDR3: CASNLGQGSNEQFF. The CDR3 region has the DNA TGCGCCAGCAACCTGGGACAGGGGTCCAATGAGCAGTTCTTC.

The chain carries TRBV19 and TRBJ1-5; no reliable D call. Germline loops: CDR1 LNHDA, CDR2 SQIVND (reference sequence). V shed 2 bases and J shed 6 bases, with 5 bases lying between them. There are 12 residues in the CDR3. CDR3 nucleotides: TGTGCCAGTAGTATAATATCTCAGCCCCAGCATTTT. Translating gives CASSIISQPQHF.

CDR3: CASSLLAGARGNEQFF. DNA of the CDR3: TGTGCCAGCAGCTTACTAGCGGGAGCTCGGGGGAATGAGCAGTTCTTC. The chain joins TRBV7-6 to TRBJ2-1; 10 bases line up with TRBD2. CDR1 SGHVS and CDR2 FNYEAQ come from the germline V gene. The CDR3 has 16 amino acids. With 2 bases clipped from V and 7 bases from J, the junction kept 8 bases outside the gene matches. Combining the CDR3 with reference TRBV7-6 and TRBJ2-1 gives the whole variable domain GAGVSQSPRYKVTKRGQDVALRCDPISGHVSLYWYRQALGQGPEFLTYFNYEAQQDKSGLPNDRFSAERPEGSISTLTIQRTEQRDSAMYRCASSLLAGARGNEQFFGPGTRLTVL.

This clone has a handful of counts. The gene calls are TRBV7-8 and TRBJ2-5; 8 nucleotides align to TRBD1. Losses at the gene ends were 5 bases for V and 2 bases for J; bases not matched to a gene: 13. CDR1 SGHVS and CDR2 FQNEAQ come from the germline V gene. The CDR3 sequence is 17 residues long. This CDR3 reads CASSPSRTGRGQETQYF. Here the CDR3 DNA reads TGTGCCAGCAGCCCGAGCAGGACAGGGAGAGGGCAAGAGACCCAGTACTTC.

This chain connects TRBV6-5 to TRBJ1-1, with D unresolved. V lost 5 bases to trimming and J lost 4 bases, with 11 bases between them. Germline CDR1 MNHEY, CDR2 SVGAGI. This CDR3 is built from 13 residues. This CDR3 reads CASSGRSFTEAFF. The CDR3 DNA reads TGTGCCAGCAGTGGACGGAGTTTCACTGAAGCTTTCTTT.

The V gene is TRBV6-5, the J gene TRBJ2-7, with D tentatively TRBD2 (5 bases). V lost 2 bases, J lost 4 bases, and 15 bases lay in between. This CDR3 contains 15 residues. The V gene's germline CDR1 is MNHEY and CDR2 SVGAGI. The CDR3 loop reads CASSYTGLAIYEQYF. For the CDR3, the DNA is TGTGCCAGCAGTTACACCGGACTCGCCATTTACGAGCAGTACTTC.

The J gene is TRBJ1-2, the V gene TRBV2; 8 bases fit TRBD1. The CDR3 is 15 residues long. The V gene end was trimmed by 4 bases and the J gene end by 1 base; junction bases not matched to a gene: 5. Germline-derived CDR1 and CDR2 are SNHLY and FYNNEI. Here the CDR3 DNA reads TGTGCCAGCAGTGCCGGGACAGGAGATAACTATGGCTACACCTTC. Protein sequence: CASSAGTGDNYGYTF.

This clone has just one count. This chain uses TRBV15 with TRBJ2-7; D might be TRBD2 (5 bases). Germline V CDR1 and CDR2: LNHNV, YYDKDF (reference sequence). The length of the CDR3 is 14 residues. Trimming shortened V by 0 bases and J by 3 bases, and 9 bases separated the two germline ends. The chain's CDR3 is CATSRDWGDYEQYF. The CDR3 DNA reads TGTGCCACCAGCAGAGATTGGGGAGACTACGAGCAGTACTTC. Supplemented by reference TRBV15 and TRBJ2-7, the full variable domain reads DAMVIQNPRYQVTQFGKPVTLSCSQTLNHNVMYWYQQKSSQAPKLLFHYYDKDFNNEADTPDNFQSRRPNTSFCFLDIRSPGLGDTAMYLCATSRDWGDYEQYFGPGTRLTVT.

The chain combines TRBV15 with TRBJ2-7, with TRBD1 matching 9 bases. Trimming cost V 8 bases and J 3 bases; bases outside gene matches: 8. CDR1 is LNHNV, CDR2 YYDKDF, per germline (reference sequence). This CDR3 has 14 residues. The CDR3 nucleotides are TGTGCCACCCGAGGGGGACAGGGAAGCTACGAGCAGTACTTC. Its protein is CATRGGQGSYEQYF.

The chain carries TRBV6-1 and TRBJ1-2; D gene ambiguous. This CDR3 has 14 residues. Per germline, CDR1 MNHNS and CDR2 SASEGT. The V and J ends lost 0 bases and 4 bases respectively, with 9 bases between them. The CDR3 reads CASSEARRSYGYTF. DNA for the CDR3: TGTGCCAGCAGTGAAGCGAGAAGGAGCTATGGCTACACCTTC.

The CDR3 sequence: CATSKRGPSSYEQYF. In DNA, the CDR3 is TGTGCCACCAGTAAACGGGGACCGAGCTCCTACGAGCAGTACTTC. The rearrangement uses TRBV15 and TRBJ2-7, with D possibly being TRBD1 or TRBD2 (5 bases each). The CDR3 is made up of 15 amino acids. V was clipped by 6 bases and J by 0 bases, with 15 bases between them. Germline CDR1 reads LNHNV; CDR2 reads YYDKDF (reference sequence).

In this sample, this clone turned up a few times. The gene calls are TRBV7-8 and TRBJ2-3; D is ambiguous. This CDR3 is built from 15 residues. The V and J ends lost 0 bases and 0 bases respectively, with 7 bases between them. Germline V gene sequence: CDR1 SGHVS, CDR2 FQNEAQ. The CDR3 nucleotides are TGTGCCAGCAGCTTAGCGGTTCAGAGCACAGATACGCAGTATTTT. Amino acid sequence: CASSLAVQSTDTQYF.

The chain employs TRBV5-6 and TRBJ1-5; D remains unclear. The germline V gene has CDR1 SGHDT and CDR2 YYEEEE. Trimming removed 0 bases at V and 0 bases at J, with 10 bases between. The CDR3 is 16 amino acids. In DNA form, the CDR3 reads TGTGCCAGCAGCTTGGGAGGATCTAATAGCAATCAGCCCCAGCATTTT. It yields the protein CASSLGGSNSNQPQHF.